This entry is about one T cell receptor beta chain. Its antigen is currently unknown. The sample comes from a study of cytomegalovirus exposure and HLA in healthy donors. Study outcomes and limitations: A later analysis linked a missense DCLRE1C variant to TCR beta V- and J-gene trimming.

It was with 60 Vbeta and 13 Jbeta primers that the PCR ran. Libraries were prepared by immunoSEQ multiplex PCR; TCRdb keeps only in-frame clonotypes and omits some of them. The repertoire includes roughly 110,000 clones, 82% of them detected once, and around 2.6% sits in the top ten. The V gene's germline CDR1 is MDHEN and CDR2 SYDVKM. Trimming at V came to 3 bases and at J to 3 bases, leaving 10 bases not matched to a gene. The CDR3 has 16 amino acids. The chain recombines TRBV28 with TRBJ2-7; 8 bases agree with TRBD2. The sequence was obtained from a woman under 30 in good health and CMV-seronegative. Sequencing input: PBMCs. The CDR3, as DNA: TGTGCCAGCAGTTTCCCCCCCCCGGGAGGGGTCTACGAGCAGTACTTC. Translating gives CASSFPPPGGVYEQYF.